The T cell receptor (beta chain) under discussion was sequenced for a study of preoperative IRX-2 immunotherapy in early breast cancer. The repertoire was sequenced with immunoSEQ multiplex PCR; TCRdb's copy has only in-frame clones and lacks some. The sample lists about 98,000 clones, more than 80% occurring once. Germline V gives CDR1 SGHRS, CDR2 YFSETQ. The CDR3 runs to 14 residues. Trimming stripped 4 bases from V and 2 bases from J, with 13 bases between. Treatment described: preoperative locoregional IRX-2 cytokine immunotherapy. Patients received preoperative, locoregional IRX-2 cytokine immunotherapy in a phase Ib study.

This chain joins TRBV5-1 and TRBJ2-7; the D gene is possibly TRBD1 (6 bases). This receptor was taken from a human donor with breast cancer. The sample was tumor tissue, taken after IRX-2 immunotherapy. CDR3 region: CASSPRGRTYEQYF. The CDR3 DNA reads as TGCGCCAGCAGCCCCAGGGGACGGACCTACGAGCAGTACTTC.